The 19 T cell receptor beta chains reported below all come from one sample, sequenced in a study of blood T cells in healthy people across ages. The second PCR ran about 6 to 11 cycles with a sample-barcoded 5' primer and J-beta primers. One entry per CDR3 protein, called by TCRdb with MiXCR from the 5' RACE reads. This table holds approximately 900,000 distinct CDR3 sequences, under 50% found once. The sequenced sample consisted of blood. These receptors originate from a man younger than 45 in good health.

This clonotype was counted a few times. The chain carries TRBV3-1 and TRBJ2-1; D remains ambiguous. Germline assignment: CDR1 LGHDT and CDR2 YNNKEL (reference sequence). The CDR3 covers 12 residues. V was trimmed by 5 bases and J by 10 bases, leaving 12 bases between them. This chain's CDR3 is CASSEGPHEQFF. The CDR3 DNA sequence: TGTGCCAGCAGCGAAGGGCCCCACGAGCAGTTCTTC.

The chain employs TRBV28 and TRBJ2-2; no definite D call. CDR3 size: 13 residues. CDR1 and CDR2 (germline): MDHEN, SYDVKM. V was clipped by 8 bases and J by 1 base, with 8 bases between them. DNA for the CDR3: TGTGCCAGCGTGACACAGAACACCGGGGAGCTGTTTTTT. This gives the protein CASVTQNTGELFF.

With regard to this clonotype: An end of the junction does not agree with germline; a read error may underlie this. This sequence joins TRBV12-3 or TRBV12-4 and TRBJ1-2; D unclear. The CDR3 is made up of 11 amino acids. CDR3 sequence: CVSSRRVGYTF. The DNA for the CDR3 is TGTGTCAGCAGCCGTCGGGTCGGCTACACCTTC.

This clonotype was seen only a few times. The rearrangement links TRBV10-3 to TRBJ2-1, with unresolved D. The V end was cut by 3 bases, the J end by 7 bases, with 10 bases between. Germline V gives CDR1 ENHRY, CDR2 SYGVKD. The CDR3 loop spans 13 amino acids. The CDR3 region is CAISDRAPNEQFF. CDR3 in DNA: TGTGCCATCAGTGACCGGGCGCCGAATGAGCAGTTCTTC.

This clonotype has just a few counts. The CDR3 DNA reads TGTGCCAGCAGCCAAGATAGCAGTCCTAGGGAGCAGTACTTC. This gives the protein CASSQDSSPREQYF. The chain recombines TRBV14 with TRBJ2-4; D possibly corresponds to TRBD2 (5 bases). The CDR3 spans 14 residues. V was clipped by 0 bases and J by 13 bases, with 16 bases between them. CDR1 is SGHDN and CDR2 is FVKESK in the germline V gene.

This clonotype was counted a few times. The chain joins TRBV14 to TRBJ1-6; D is perhaps TRBD1 (5 bases). Germline CDR1 SGHDN, CDR2 FVKESK. The CDR3 totals 14 residues. Trimming pared 3 bases from V and 4 bases from J, leaving 7 bases between. CDR3 nucleotide sequence: TGTGCCAGCAGCCAGGGACGGTATAATTCACCCCTCCACTTT. This codes for CASSQGRYNSPLHF.

The V and J genes are TRBV7-2 and TRBJ1-2, with 11 bases lining up with TRBD1. Germline CDR1 is SGHTA and CDR2 is FQGNSA. This CDR3 is 15 amino acids long. With 4 bases clipped from V and 4 bases from J, the junction kept 5 bases outside the gene matches. The CDR3 loop is CASSSRTGGGYGYTF. CDR3 bases: TGTGCCAGCAGCTCCAGGACAGGGGGCGGCTATGGCTACACCTTC.

V usage is TRBV20-1 and J usage is TRBJ1-1; the D is unclear. This CDR3 spans 12 amino acids. Germline values: CDR1 DFQATT, CDR2 SNEGSKA (reference sequence). V lost 5 bases, J lost 6 bases, and 13 bases lay in between. Written as DNA, the CDR3 is TGCAGTGCTCCGGGCGCAAACGCTGAAGCTTTCTTT. Protein product: CSAPGANAEAFF.

The chain is built from TRBV15 and TRBJ2-7; unclear D gene. V gave up 3 bases and J gave up 0 bases, with 12 bases separating them. Looked up from germline, CDR1 is LNHNV and CDR2 is YYDKDF (reference sequence). The CDR3 runs 15 residues. The CDR3 nucleotides are TGTGCCACCAGCAGCGGTGCGATTAGCTCCTACGAGCAGTACTTC. Protein: CATSSGAISSYEQYF. Combining the CDR3 with reference TRBV15 and TRBJ2-7 gives the whole variable domain DAMVIQNPRYQVTQFGKPVTLSCSQTLNHNVMYWYQQKSSQAPKLLFHYYDKDFNNEADTPDNFQSRRPNTSFCFLDIRSPGLGDTAMYLCATSSGAISSYEQYFGPGTRLTVT.

The rearrangement uses TRBV12-3 or TRBV12-4 and TRBJ2-3; D unresolved. V was cut by 6 bases and J by 4 bases, with 11 bases left in between. This CDR3 spans 13 amino acids. CDR3 region: CASSSTAADTQYF. CDR3 coding DNA: TGTGCCAGCAGCAGTACGGCCGCAGATACGCAGTATTTT.

The table lists this clonotype with a few counts. The chain couples TRBV6-1 to TRBJ2-7; D possibly corresponds to TRBD2 (6 bases). This CDR3 is 13 amino acids long. CDR1 and CDR2 (germline): MNHNS, SASEGT. Between the trimmed V and J ends, which lost 8 bases and 2 bases, there was a span of 13 bases. CDR3 in DNA: TGTGCCAGCCGGAAGGAGGGAGCCTACGAGCAGTACTTC. It is translated as CASRKEGAYEQYF.

The chain's CDR3 is CASSPGRITGELFF. In DNA, the CDR3 is TGTGCCAGCAGCCCGGGACGAATCACCGGGGAGCTGTTTTTT. This chain links TRBV7-2 with TRBJ2-2; either TRBD1 or TRBD2 may fit D (5 bases each). The CDR3 contains 14 residues. In germline, CDR1 is SGHTA, CDR2 FQGNSA. The V end was cut by 5 bases, the J end by 4 bases, with 11 bases between.

CDR3 sequence (DNA): TGTGCCAGCAGCCAAGATAGCAGGGGGAACTATGGCTACACCTTC. Its translation is CASSQDSRGNYGYTF. The genes are TRBV3-1 and TRBJ1-2; 7 bases agree with TRBD1. Germline loops: CDR1 LGHDT, CDR2 YNNKEL (reference sequence). V lost 0 bases, J lost 2 bases, and 3 bases stayed unmatched. The CDR3 covers 15 residues.

The V gene is TRBV12-5, the J gene TRBJ2-7; the D gene is possibly TRBD2 (6 bases). The J call may be faulty, since TRBJ2-5 better matches the DNA end. CDR3 length: 13 residues. From germline, CDR1 is LGHNT and CDR2 FRNRAP. The DNA for the CDR3 is TGTGCTAGTGGTAGTAACGGGGGTCGGACCCAGTACTTC. This sequence encodes CASGSNGGRTQYF.

The genes are TRBV20-1 and TRBJ2-1; 12 bases map to TRBD1. V was pared by 6 bases and J by 7 bases, with 10 bases of the junction left unmatched. CDR1 and CDR2 (germline): DFQATT, SNEGSKA (reference sequence). The CDR3 extends over 15 amino acids. The CDR3 is CSAPERDRGPNEQFF. The CDR3 DNA reads as TGCAGTGCCCCAGAGCGGGACAGGGGGCCGAATGAGCAGTTCTTC.

The chain employs TRBV11-2 and TRBJ2-5; unclear D gene. Germline V gene lookup returns CDR1 SGHAT and CDR2 FQNNGV. The CDR3 sequence is 15 residues long. Deletions cut 5 bases from V and 2 bases from J, with 15 bases between. The CDR3 nucleotides are TGTGCCAGCAGCGTAGGAACAGAGATTCAAGAGACCCAGTACTTC. It translates to CASSVGTEIQETQYF.

This clonotype turned up a few times. The chain uses TRBV24-1 and TRBJ2-4; no clear D. This CDR3 contains 14 residues. Germline loops: CDR1 KGHDR, CDR2 SFDVKD. V was pared by 3 bases and J by 0 bases, with 5 bases between. CDR3 nucleotide sequence: TGTGCCACCAGTGATAAGGTAGCCAAAAACATTCAGTACTTC. Amino acid sequence: CATSDKVAKNIQYF.

This sequence joins TRBV27 and TRBJ2-5; no definite D call. Germline CDR1 and CDR2: MNHEY and SMNVEV (reference sequence). This CDR3 contains 14 residues. The V gene lost 0 bases and the J gene lost 4 bases, with 9 bases spanning the gap. The CDR3 protein is CASSLSLAGETQYF. In nucleotides, the CDR3 is TGTGCCAGCAGTTTATCGTTAGCCGGAGAGACCCAGTACTTC.

Worth noting for this clonotype: One end of the junction varies from germline; a read error may be responsible. This chain joins TRBV5-1 and TRBJ1-1; weak D call: TRBD1 (5 bases). Germline CDR1 reads SGHRS; CDR2 reads YFSETQ. The CDR3 consists of 16 residues. The CDR3 nucleotides are TGCGCCAACAGCCCGGGCTTTTTGGGGCATGATGATGAAGCTTTCTTT. It specifies CANSPGFLGHDDEAFF. The whole variable domain, remainder taken from reference TRBV5-1 and TRBJ1-1, is KAGVTQTPRYLIKTRGQQVTLSCSPISGHRSVSWYQQTPGQGLQFLFEYFSETQRNKGNFPGRFSGRQFSNSRSEMNVSTLELGDSALYLCANSPGFLGHDDEAFFGQGTRLTVV.